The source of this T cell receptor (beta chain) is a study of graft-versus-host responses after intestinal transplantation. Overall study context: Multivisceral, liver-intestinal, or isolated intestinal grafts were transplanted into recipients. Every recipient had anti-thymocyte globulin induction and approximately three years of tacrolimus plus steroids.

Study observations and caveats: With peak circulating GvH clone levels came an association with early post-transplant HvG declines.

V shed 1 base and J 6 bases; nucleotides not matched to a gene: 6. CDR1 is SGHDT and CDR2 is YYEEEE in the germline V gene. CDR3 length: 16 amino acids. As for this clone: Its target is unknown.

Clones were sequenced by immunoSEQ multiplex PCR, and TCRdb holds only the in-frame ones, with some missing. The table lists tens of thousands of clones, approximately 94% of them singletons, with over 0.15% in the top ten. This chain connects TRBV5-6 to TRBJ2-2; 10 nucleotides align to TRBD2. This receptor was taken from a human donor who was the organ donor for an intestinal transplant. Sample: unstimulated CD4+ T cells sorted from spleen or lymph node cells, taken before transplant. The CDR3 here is CASSLFIGTSAGELFF. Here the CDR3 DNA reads TGTGCCAGCAGCTTGTTTATAGGGACTAGCGCCGGGGAGCTGTTTTTT.